This T cell receptor (beta chain) originates from a study of blood T cells in healthy people across ages. Overall study: The template switching approach captured approximately one barcoded beta molecule for every two T cells. Study-level findings and limits: Age brought a roughly linear fall in TCR beta diversity measured per million T cells.

Healthy Caucasians from Russia aged 6 to 90 served as donors. Primers used in a second PCR of about 6 to 11 cycles were a sample-barcoded 5' primer and a J-beta primer mix. Every cDNA molecule carried a tag from a template-switch adaptor bearing 12 random nucleotides. TCRdb passed the 5' RACE reads through MiXCR, listing each CDR3 protein once. The data contain 730,000 or so distinct CDR3 sequences, approximately 43% of them singletons. This clonotype has ten or more counts. No antigen is known for it. Sample: blood. This clonotype was obtained from an older woman in good health.

The CDR3, as DNA: TGTGCCAGCAGCTTAGTGGTGGGAGGGGCCTACGAGCAGTACTTC. This sequence encodes CASSLVVGGAYEQYF. The chain links TRBV7-2 to TRBJ2-7, with 7 bases lining up with TRBD2. With V trimmed by 1 base and J by 2 bases, 5 bases remained unmatched. The CDR3 covers 15 residues. Per the germline V gene, CDR1 is SGHTA and CDR2 is FQGNSA.